This is a list of T cell receptor beta chains from one sample in a study of shared clonotypes between healthy human individuals. Produced via immunoSEQ multiplex PCR; TCRdb's table is partial and in-frame only. The data hold about 2 million clones, with 90% to 95% observed a single time. Sequenced sample: naive CD4+ T cells sorted from blood. The source is a young man in good health. CDR3s include the opening cysteine and the closing phenylalanine or tryptophan. D genes are given only for firm matches. Clone size is given for some rows only: seen once, a few or many times, or a class if the clone is expanded.

abundance	len	v_gene	j_gene	d_gene	CDR3nt	CDR3aa
-	16	TRBV5-1	TRBJ2-7	TRBD2	TGCGCCAGCAGCTTGGAGATAGCGGGAAGAAGCTACGAGCAGTACTTC	CASSLEIAGRSYEQYF
-	14	TRBV5-1	TRBJ1-1	-	TGCGCCAGCAGCTTGGCCTTGGGGACCGCTGAAGCTTTCTTT	CASSLALGTAEAFF
-	13	TRBV5-4	TRBJ1-6	-	TGTGCCAGCAGCCCGAGAAATAATTCACCCCTCCACTTT	CASSPRNNSPLHF
-	13	TRBV6-5	TRBJ2-7	-	TGTGCCAGCAGACGACCCGGCTCCTACGAGCAGTACTTC	CASRRPGSYEQYF
-	18	TRBV19	TRBJ1-2	-	TGTGCCAGTAGTATAGGAGGGGGTCCGTTGGACTCTTATCACGGCTACACCTTC	CASSIGGGPLDSYHGYTF
-	16	TRBV30	TRBJ1-1	-	TGTGCCTGGAAATCAGGGGAGGGCCGAATGAACACTGAAGCTTTCTTT	CAWKSGEGRMNTEAFF
once	14	TRBV5-4	TRBJ1-1	TRBD1	TGTGCCAGCAGTTTGAGGGGGCTGAGCACTGAAGCTTTCTTT	CASSLRGLSTEAFF
-	14	TRBV5-1	TRBJ2-5	TRBD1	TGCGCCAGCAGCCGCGTGGCAGGGGGAGAGACCCAGTACTTC	CASSRVAGGETQYF
-	14	TRBV6-1	TRBJ1-6	-	TGTGCCAGCGATGGGAATTTTAACCAATCACCCCTCCACTTT	CASDGNFNQSPLHF
-	13	TRBV6-5	TRBJ1-2	TRBD1	TGTGCCAGCAGCGACAGGGGGCGGGATGGCTACACCTTC	CASSDRGRDGYTF